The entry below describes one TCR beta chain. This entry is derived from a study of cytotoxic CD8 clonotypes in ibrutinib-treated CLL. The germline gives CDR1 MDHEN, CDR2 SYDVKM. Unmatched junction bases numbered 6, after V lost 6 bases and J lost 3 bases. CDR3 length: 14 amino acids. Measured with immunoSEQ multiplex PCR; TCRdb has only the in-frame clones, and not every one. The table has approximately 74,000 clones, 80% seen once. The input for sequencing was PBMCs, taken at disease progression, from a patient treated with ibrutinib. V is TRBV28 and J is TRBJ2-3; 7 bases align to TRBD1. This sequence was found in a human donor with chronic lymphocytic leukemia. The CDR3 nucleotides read TGTGCCAGCAGCATAGGGGGCGCGACAGATACGCAGTATTTT. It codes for CASSIGGATDTQYF.